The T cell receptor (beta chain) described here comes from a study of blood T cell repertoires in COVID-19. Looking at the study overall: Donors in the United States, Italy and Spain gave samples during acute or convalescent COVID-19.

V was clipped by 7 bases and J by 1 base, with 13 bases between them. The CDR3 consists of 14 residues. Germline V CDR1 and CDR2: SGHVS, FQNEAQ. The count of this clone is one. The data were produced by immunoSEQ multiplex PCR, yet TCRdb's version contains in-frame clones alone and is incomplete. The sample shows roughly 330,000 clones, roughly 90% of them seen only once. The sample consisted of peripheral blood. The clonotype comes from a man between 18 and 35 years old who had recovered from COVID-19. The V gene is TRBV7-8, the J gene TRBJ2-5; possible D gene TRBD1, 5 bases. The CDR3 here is CASKMGQLQETQYF. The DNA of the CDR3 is TGTGCCAGCAAAATGGGGCAACTCCAAGAGACCCAGTACTTC. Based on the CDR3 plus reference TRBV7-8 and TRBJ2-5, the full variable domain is GAGVSQSPRYKVAKRGQDVALRCDPISGHVSLFWYQQALGQGPEFLTYFQNEAQLDKSGLPSDRFFAERPEGSVSTLKIQRTQQEDSAVYLCASKMGQLQETQYFGPGTRLLVL.